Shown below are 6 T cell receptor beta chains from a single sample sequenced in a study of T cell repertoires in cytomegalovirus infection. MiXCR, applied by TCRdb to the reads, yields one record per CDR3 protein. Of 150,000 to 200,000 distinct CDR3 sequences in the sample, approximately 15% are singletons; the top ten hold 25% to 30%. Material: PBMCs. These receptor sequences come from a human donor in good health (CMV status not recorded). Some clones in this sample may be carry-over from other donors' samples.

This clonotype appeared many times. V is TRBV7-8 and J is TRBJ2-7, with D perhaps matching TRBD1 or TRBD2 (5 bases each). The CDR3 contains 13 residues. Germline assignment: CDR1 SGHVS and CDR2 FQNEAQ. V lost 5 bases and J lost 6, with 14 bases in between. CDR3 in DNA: TGTGCCAGCAGCCTGGGACCTTCAGGCGAGCAGTACTTC. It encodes CASSLGPSGEQYF.

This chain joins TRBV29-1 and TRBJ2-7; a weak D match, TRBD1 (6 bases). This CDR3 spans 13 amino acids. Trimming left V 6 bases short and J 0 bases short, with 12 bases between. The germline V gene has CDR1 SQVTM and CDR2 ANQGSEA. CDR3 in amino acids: CSVVRQDSYEQYF. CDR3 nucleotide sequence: TGCAGCGTGGTTCGACAGGACTCCTACGAGCAGTACTTC.

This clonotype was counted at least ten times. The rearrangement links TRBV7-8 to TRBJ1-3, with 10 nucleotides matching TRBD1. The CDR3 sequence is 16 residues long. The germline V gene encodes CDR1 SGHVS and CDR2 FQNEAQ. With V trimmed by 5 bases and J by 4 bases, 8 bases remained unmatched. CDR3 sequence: CASSASGTGVGNTIYF. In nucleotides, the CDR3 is TGTGCCAGCAGCGCTTCCGGGACAGGGGTAGGAAACACCATATATTTT.

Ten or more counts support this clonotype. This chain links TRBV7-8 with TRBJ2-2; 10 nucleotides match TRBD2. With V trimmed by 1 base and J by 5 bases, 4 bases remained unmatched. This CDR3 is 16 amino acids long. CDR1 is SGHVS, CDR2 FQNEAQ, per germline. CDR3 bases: TGTGCCAGCAGCTTAGATCTGGGACTAGCGACCGGGGAGCTGTTTTTT. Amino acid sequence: CASSLDLGLATGELFF.

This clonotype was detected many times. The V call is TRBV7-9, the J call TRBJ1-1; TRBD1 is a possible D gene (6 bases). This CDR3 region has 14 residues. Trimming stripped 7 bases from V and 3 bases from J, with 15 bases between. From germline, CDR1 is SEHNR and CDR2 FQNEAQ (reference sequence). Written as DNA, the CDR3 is TGTGCCAGCAACCAACAGGGTCGGGACACTGAAGCTTTCTTT. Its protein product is CASNQQGRDTEAFF.

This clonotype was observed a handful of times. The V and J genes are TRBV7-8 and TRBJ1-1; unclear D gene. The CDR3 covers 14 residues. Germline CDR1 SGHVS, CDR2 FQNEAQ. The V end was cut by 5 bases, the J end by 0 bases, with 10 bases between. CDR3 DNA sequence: TGTGCCAGCAGCCCGACCAACATGAACACTGAAGCTTTCTTT. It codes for CASSPTNMNTEAFF.